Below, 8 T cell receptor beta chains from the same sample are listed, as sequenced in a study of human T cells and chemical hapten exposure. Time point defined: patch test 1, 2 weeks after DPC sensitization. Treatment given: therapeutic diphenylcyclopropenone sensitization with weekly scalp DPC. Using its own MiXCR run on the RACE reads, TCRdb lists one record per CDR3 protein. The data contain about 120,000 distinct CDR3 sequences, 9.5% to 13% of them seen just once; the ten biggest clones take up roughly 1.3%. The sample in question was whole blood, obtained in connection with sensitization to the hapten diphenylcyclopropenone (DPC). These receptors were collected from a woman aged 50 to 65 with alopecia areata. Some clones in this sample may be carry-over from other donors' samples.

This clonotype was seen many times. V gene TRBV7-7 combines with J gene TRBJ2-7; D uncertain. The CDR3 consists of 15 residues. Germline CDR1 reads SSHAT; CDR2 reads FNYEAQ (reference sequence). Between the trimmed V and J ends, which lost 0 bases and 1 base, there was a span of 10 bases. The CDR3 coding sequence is TGTGCCAGCAGCTTAGCGCGCGATGCTTCCTACGAGCAGTACTTC. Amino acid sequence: CASSLARDASYEQYF.

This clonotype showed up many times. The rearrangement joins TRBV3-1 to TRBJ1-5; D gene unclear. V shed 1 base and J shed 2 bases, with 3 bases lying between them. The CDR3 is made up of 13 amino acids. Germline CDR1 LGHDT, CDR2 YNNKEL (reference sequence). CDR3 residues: CASSQGGNQPQHF. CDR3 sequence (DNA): TGTGCCAGCAGCCAAGGGGGCAATCAGCCCCAGCATTTT.

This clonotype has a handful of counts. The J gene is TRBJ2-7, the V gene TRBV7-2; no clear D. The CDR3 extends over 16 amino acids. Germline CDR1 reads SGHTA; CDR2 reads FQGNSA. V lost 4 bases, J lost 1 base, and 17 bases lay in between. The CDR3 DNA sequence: TGTGCCAGCAGCTCCCTACCCCCGCTGGCGTCCTACGAGCAGTACTTC. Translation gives CASSSLPPLASYEQYF.

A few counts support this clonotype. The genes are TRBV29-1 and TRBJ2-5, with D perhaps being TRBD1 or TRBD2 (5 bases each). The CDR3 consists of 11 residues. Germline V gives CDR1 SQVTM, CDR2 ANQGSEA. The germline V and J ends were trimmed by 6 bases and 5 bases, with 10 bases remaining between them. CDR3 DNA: TGCAGCGTCAGGGAGCCGGAGACCCAGTACTTC. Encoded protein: CSVREPETQYF.

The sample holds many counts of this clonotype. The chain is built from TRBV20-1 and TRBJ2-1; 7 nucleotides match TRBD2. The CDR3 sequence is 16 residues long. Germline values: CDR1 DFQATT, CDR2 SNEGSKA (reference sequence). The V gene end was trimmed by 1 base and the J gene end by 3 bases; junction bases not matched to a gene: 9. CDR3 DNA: TGCAGTGCTAGAGTGTATTGGCGGGAGTTCTACAATGAGCAGTTCTTC. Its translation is CSARVYWREFYNEQFF.

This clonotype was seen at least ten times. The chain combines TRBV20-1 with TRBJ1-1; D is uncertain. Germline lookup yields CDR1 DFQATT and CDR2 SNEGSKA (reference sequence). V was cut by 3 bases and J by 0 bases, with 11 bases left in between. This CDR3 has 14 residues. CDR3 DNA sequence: TGCAGTGCTAGGCCGACGGCACTGAACACTGAAGCTTTCTTT. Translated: CSARPTALNTEAFF.

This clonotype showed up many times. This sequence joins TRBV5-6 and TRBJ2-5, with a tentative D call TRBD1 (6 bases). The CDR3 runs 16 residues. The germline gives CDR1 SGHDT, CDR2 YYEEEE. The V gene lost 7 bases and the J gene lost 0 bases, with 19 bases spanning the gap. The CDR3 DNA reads TGTGCCAGCGGTCAACTGGACAGACAGTACCAAGAGACCCAGTACTTC. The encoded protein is CASGQLDRQYQETQYF.

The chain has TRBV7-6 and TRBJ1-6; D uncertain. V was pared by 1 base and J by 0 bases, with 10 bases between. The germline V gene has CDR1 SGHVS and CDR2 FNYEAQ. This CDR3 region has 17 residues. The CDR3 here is CASSLESPSSYNSPLHF. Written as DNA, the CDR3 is TGTGCCAGCAGCTTAGAATCTCCGAGCTCCTATAATTCACCCCTCCACTTT. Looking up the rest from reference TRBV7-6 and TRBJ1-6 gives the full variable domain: GAGVSQSPRYKVTKRGQDVALRCDPISGHVSLYWYRQALGQGPEFLTYFNYEAQQDKSGLPNDRFSAERPEGSISTLTIQRTEQRDSAMYRCASSLESPSSYNSPLHFGNGTRLTVT.